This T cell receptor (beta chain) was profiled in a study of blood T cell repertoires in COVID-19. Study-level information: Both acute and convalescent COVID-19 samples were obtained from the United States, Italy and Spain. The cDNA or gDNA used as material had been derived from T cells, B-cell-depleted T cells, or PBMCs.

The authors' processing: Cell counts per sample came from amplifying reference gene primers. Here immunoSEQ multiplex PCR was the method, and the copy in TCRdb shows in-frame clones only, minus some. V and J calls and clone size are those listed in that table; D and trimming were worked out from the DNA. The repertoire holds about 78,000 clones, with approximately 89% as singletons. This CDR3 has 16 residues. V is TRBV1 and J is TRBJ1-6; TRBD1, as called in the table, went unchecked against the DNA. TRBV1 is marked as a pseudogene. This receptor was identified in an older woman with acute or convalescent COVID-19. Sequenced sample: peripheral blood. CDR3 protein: CTSSQSLTGINSPLHF. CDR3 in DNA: TGCACCAGCAGCCAAAGTCTGACAGGGATCAATTCACCCCTCCACTTT.